Below, 15 T cell receptor beta chains from the same sample are listed, as sequenced in a study of cytomegalovirus exposure and HLA in healthy donors. The PCR used 60 Vbeta and 13 Jbeta primers. The data were produced by immunoSEQ multiplex PCR, yet TCRdb's version contains in-frame clones alone and is incomplete. There are about 150,000 clones in the sample; almost 85% occur only once, and 0.38% lies in the top ten. Input material: PBMCs. Every receptor here comes from a boy younger than 10 in good health and CMV-seronegative.

The chain employs TRBV6-6 and TRBJ2-2; D might be TRBD1 (5 bases). Trimming removed 7 bases at V and 6 bases at J, with 6 bases between. The germline CDR1 and CDR2 sequences are MNHNY and SVGAGI (reference sequence). This CDR3 region has 11 residues. The CDR3 loop reads CASKGPGELFF. In DNA, the CDR3 is TGTGCCAGCAAGGGGCCCGGGGAGCTGTTTTTT.

The rearrangement joins TRBV4-1 to TRBJ1-2; 11 bases are shared with TRBD1. The germline V gene encodes CDR1 MGHRA and CDR2 YSYEKL. Losses at the gene ends were 0 bases for V and 7 bases for J; bases not matched to a gene: 13. The CDR3 sequence is 18 residues long. CDR3 nucleotides: TGCGCCAGCAGCCAAGATCTTGGACAGGGGGCAGAGATTGGTGGCTACACCTTC. Its translation is CASSQDLGQGAEIGGYTF.

CDR3 nucleotide sequence: TGTGCCAGCAGCCGGGACAGGGAAGGTGAAAAACTGTTTTTT. It encodes CASSRDREGEKLFF. The genes are TRBV9 and TRBJ1-4, with 9 positions matching TRBD1. Trimming cost V 4 bases and J 7 bases; bases outside gene matches: 5. This CDR3 has 14 amino acids. Germline CDR1 reads SGDLS; CDR2 reads YYNGEE. The complete variable domain, with remaining parts taken from reference TRBV9 and TRBJ1-4, reads DSGVTQTPKHLITATGQRVTLRCSPRSGDLSVYWYQQSLDQGLQFLIQYYNGEERAKGNILERFSAQQFPDLHSELNLSSLELGDSALYFCASSRDREGEKLFFGSGTQLSVL.

The chain links TRBV28 to TRBJ1-1, with a tentative D call TRBD1 (6 bases). The ends were cut back, 3 bases at V and 3 bases at J, with 11 bases in the middle. This CDR3 is built from 14 residues. CDR1 and CDR2 from the germline V gene are MDHEN and SYDVKM. CDR3 sequence reads: CASSFQGIHTEAFF. The CDR3 DNA is TGTGCCAGCAGTTTTCAGGGGATACACACTGAAGCTTTCTTT.

The genes are TRBV28 and TRBJ2-7, with a tentative D call TRBD2 (5 bases). This CDR3 is built from 15 residues. Germline lookup yields CDR1 MDHEN and CDR2 SYDVKM. V lost 2 bases and J lost 0, with 11 bases in between. CDR3 sequence (DNA): TGTGCCAGCAGTTTAGGCGGAGGCAGCTCCTACGAGCAGTACTTC. Translated: CASSLGGGSSYEQYF.

The rearrangement links TRBV10-1 to TRBJ2-7; TRBD1 might be the D (6 bases). CDR3 size: 14 residues. Germline CDR1 reads WNHNN; CDR2 reads SYGVQD (reference sequence). V lost 0 bases, J lost 8 bases, and 14 bases lay in between. This CDR3 reads CASSESGQGIKQYF. As DNA, the CDR3 is TGCGCCAGCAGTGAGTCAGGGCAGGGGATTAAGCAGTACTTC.

This clone was observed a handful of times. The J gene is TRBJ1-1, the V gene TRBV29-1, with D possibly TRBD1 on 6 matching bases. V dropped 7 bases and J dropped 5 bases, with 20 bases sitting between them. Germline V gene lookup returns CDR1 SQVTM and CDR2 ANQGSEA. The CDR3 sequence is 14 residues long. CDR3 in DNA: TGCAGCGCCGCCAGGGGAATGAGACGGACTGAAGCTTTCTTT. This codes for CSAARGMRRTEAFF. The whole variable domain, remainder taken from reference TRBV29-1 and TRBJ1-1, is SAVISQKPSRDICQRGTSLTIQCQVDSQVTMMFWYRQQPGQSLTLIATANQGSEATYESGFVIDKFPISRPNLTFSTLTVSNMSPEDSSIYLCSAARGMRRTEAFFGQGTRLTVV.

This chain joins TRBV21-1 and TRBJ2-7; TRBD2 is the table's D call, not checked against the DNA. TRBV21-1 is termed a pseudogene. There are 15 residues in the CDR3. The CDR3 sequence: CASTLGGGSDYEQYF. CDR3 nucleotides: TGTGCCAGCACCCTAGGGGGGGGTTCGGACTACGAGCAGTACTTC.

The V call is TRBV7-6, the J call TRBJ2-1; D might be TRBD2 (6 bases). The V end was cut by 5 bases, the J end by 1 base, with 15 bases between. This CDR3 comprises 16 residues. From germline, CDR1 is SGHVS and CDR2 FNYEAQ. Here the CDR3 reads CASSRRLDGSYNEQFF. Here the CDR3 DNA reads TGTGCCAGCAGCCGACGACTAGACGGGTCCTACAATGAGCAGTTCTTC.

This clone has only a few counts. The V gene is TRBV11-2, the J gene TRBJ1-4; D ambiguous. Trimming stripped 3 bases from V and 7 bases from J, with 12 bases between. The CDR3 has 14 amino acids. CDR1 and CDR2 (germline): SGHAT, FQNNGV. The CDR3 region is CASSFYGRGEKLFF. CDR3 bases: TGTGCCAGCAGCTTTTATGGCCGGGGTGAAAAACTGTTTTTT.

The genes are TRBV13 and TRBJ2-7; the match to TRBD1 covers 9 bases. This CDR3 has 14 residues. The ends lost 4 bases at V and 3 bases at J; junction bases unmatched: 4. Looked up from germline, CDR1 is PRHDT and CDR2 is FYEKMQ (reference sequence). CDR3 amino acids: CASSSGQGNYEQYF. For the CDR3, the DNA is TGTGCCAGCAGCTCGGGACAGGGAAACTACGAGCAGTACTTC. Full variable domain (rest looked up from reference TRBV13 and TRBJ2-7): AAGVIQSPRHLIKEKRETATLKCYPIPRHDTVYWYQQGPGQDPQFLISFYEKMQSDKGSIPDRFSAQQFSDYHSELNMSSLELGDSALYFCASSSGQGNYEQYFGPGTRLTVT.

This chain links TRBV10-3 with TRBJ2-7; TRBD2 agrees at 10 bases. Trimming removed 2 bases from V and 0 bases from J; junction bases left unmatched: 4. The germline V gene has CDR1 ENHRY and CDR2 SYGVKD. CDR3 size: 16 residues. In nucleotides, the CDR3 is TGTGCCATCAGTGAGACTAGCGGGAAAGGCTCCTACGAGCAGTACTTC. The encoded protein is CAISETSGKGSYEQYF.

The CDR3 DNA reads as TGTGCCAGCAGTATAGGAGGAGCGGGGGAGACCCAGTACTTC. The encoded protein is CASSIGGAGETQYF. This chain connects TRBV6-1 to TRBJ2-5; 7 bases align to TRBD2. CDR1 and CDR2 from the germline V gene are MNHNS and SASEGT. The CDR3 has 14 amino acids. V was clipped by 5 bases and J by 5 bases; unmatched bases: 8.

This chain joins TRBV2 and TRBJ2-5; 7 bases match TRBD1. The germline V gene encodes CDR1 SNHLY and CDR2 FYNNEI. Trimming took 6 bases from V and 6 from J; bases not matched to a gene: 7. This CDR3 is 13 amino acids long. Here the CDR3 DNA reads TGTGCCAGCAGGGACGACAGGGCCCAGACCCAGTACTTC. Its translation is CASRDDRAQTQYF.

CDR3 in amino acids: CASSLRDSSYEQYF. In nucleotides, the CDR3 is TGTGCCAGCAGCCTCCGAGACAGTTCCTACGAGCAGTACTTC. This rearrangement joins TRBV9 to TRBJ2-7; possible D gene TRBD1, 5 bases. This CDR3 spans 14 amino acids. Per germline, CDR1 SGDLS and CDR2 YYNGEE. The germline V and J ends were trimmed by 4 bases and 1 base, with 12 bases remaining between them.